This TCR beta chain was obtained from a study of regulatory T cells in long-lasting Graves disease. Study-wide points: Persistent disease was characterized by preferential usage of TRBV28, TRBJ1-2 and TRBJ2-5.

Relying on iRepertoire HTBI primers and Arm-PCR of CDR3 regions, the team built TCR beta libraries. MiXCR, applied by TCRdb to the multiplex PCR reads, yields one record per CDR3 protein. The repertoire holds 500,000 or so distinct CDR3 sequences, with roughly 17% as singletons. This clonotype was detected many times. Its antigen is unknown. Regarding time point: newly diagnosed GD, antithyroid drugs for less than 3 months. PBMCs provided the RNA from which the TCR library was made. Trimming stripped 3 bases from V and 1 base from J, with 12 bases between. The CDR3 loop spans 15 amino acids. The germline V gene encodes CDR1 SEHNR and CDR2 FQNEAQ (reference sequence). The same sample was also studied in work on T cells in Graves' hyperthyroidism and ophthalmopathy. That paper notes: Lactation, pregnancy, other autoimmune disease or uncontrolled infection excluded patients. Using the HTBI primer set, a first-round RT-PCR was run on the TCR CDR3. Ophthalmopathy stood apart from stable hyperthyroidism in a 13 V-J model.

The source was peripheral blood mononuclear cells (PBMCs), collected at new diagnosis, from a patient treated with antithyroid drugs. This clonotype was obtained from a man in his forties with Graves disease. The V call is TRBV7-9, the J call TRBJ2-5; possible D gene TRBD2, 6 bases. CDR3 region: CASSFGGSFQETQYF. The CDR3 nucleotides are TGTGCCAGCAGCTTCGGGGGTAGTTTCCAAGAGACCCAGTACTTC.